This T cell receptor (beta chain) was captured by sequencing in a study of T cells in Graves' hyperthyroidism and ophthalmopathy. What was amplified from RNA transcripts were TCR beta CDR3 regions. Researchers ran a first-round RT-PCR on the TCR CDR3 using the HTBI primer set. TCRdb re-analysed the multiplex PCR reads in MiXCR, keeping a single row per CDR3 protein. The sample gives 350,000 or so distinct CDR3 sequences, about 20% of which show up once; around 47% is in the top ten. This clonotype was counted between two and nine times. Germline assignment: CDR1 MGHRA and CDR2 YSYEKL. CDR3 length equals 17 residues. With 0 bases clipped from V and 8 bases from J, the junction kept 13 bases outside the gene matches.

This TCR was sampled from a woman in her forties or fifties with Graves' hyperthyroidism. The specimen was blood. The J gene is TRBJ2-1, the V gene TRBV4-1, with 7 bases aligning to TRBD2. CDR3 DNA: TGCGCCAGCAGCCAAGAAAGTATCGGGAGCGGGGTTGATGAGCAGTTCTTC. This gives the protein CASSQESIGSGVDEQFF.